Listed below are T cell receptor beta chains from one sample, sequenced in a study of identical twins. Each CDR3 protein is one row after TCRdb ran MiXCR on the 5' RACE reads. Of hundreds of thousands of distinct CDR3 sequences in the sample, roughly an eighth are singletons; the top ten hold around 9%. The sequenced sample consisted of memory (CD45RO+) T cells sorted from blood. These receptors were collected from a woman in her late teens or twenties in good health. The CDR3 runs from the conserved cysteine through the conserved F or W. The order of the fields is D gene, clone size, V gene, J gene, CDR3 protein, CDR3 DNA. D genes are given only for firm matches. Clone size is not always given. Where it is, it says once, few, many or a class for expanded clones.

>NA|few|TRBV15|TRBJ2-5
CATSRGWGETQYF
TGTGCCACCAGCAGAGGGTGGGGGGAGACCCAGTACTTC
>NA|NA|TRBV12-3/TRBV12-4|TRBJ2-3
CASSPGQLSTDTQYF
TGTGCCAGCAGTCCTGGACAGCTTAGCACAGATACGCAGTATTTT
>TRBD2|few|TRBV27|TRBJ2-4
CASRELAGGPGIQYF
TGTGCCAGCAGGGAGCTAGCGGGCGGTCCGGGCATTCAGTACTTC
>TRBD2|NA|TRBV30|TRBJ2-3
CACPSGSGSTDTQYF
TGTGCCTGTCCCTCTGGGAGCGGGAGTACAGATACGCAGTATTTT
>NA|NA|TRBV7-9|TRBJ1-1
CASRDTTSGNTEAFF
TGTGCCAGCAGGGATACAACTTCGGGGAACACTGAAGCTTTCTTT
>TRBD1|NA|TRBV20-1|TRBJ1-1
CSARPGGQGINGAFF
TGCAGTGCCCGACCCGGGGGACAGGGGATAAATGGAGCTTTCTTT
>TRBD2|few|TRBV6-4|TRBJ2-3
CASSDQTSGSDTQYF
TGTGCCAGCAGTGACCAGACTAGCGGGTCTGATACGCAGTATTTT
>NA|few|TRBV20-1|TRBJ2-4
CSASLENIQYF
TGCAGTGCCTCACTCGAAAACATTCAGTACTTC
>NA|few|TRBV6-1|TRBJ2-1
CASSAPWSNEQFF
TGTGCCAGCAGTGCCCCCTGGAGCAATGAGCAGTTCTTC
>TRBD2|NA|TRBV5-1|TRBJ2-5
CASSLGVGGVTQETQYF
TGCGCCAGCAGCTTGGGAGTTGGGGGGGTCACCCAAGAGACCCAGTACTTC
>NA|NA|TRBV29-1|TRBJ2-5
CSAAMETQYF
TGCAGCGCTGCGATGGAGACCCAGTACTTC
>NA|NA|TRBV12-5|TRBJ1-1
CASGRDSINTEAFF
TGTGCTAGCGGCCGTGACAGTATCAACACTGAAGCTTTCTTT
>TRBD2|few|TRBV20-1|TRBJ2-3
CSANARASGSADTQYF
TGCAGTGCAAATGCCAGGGCCAGCGGGAGTGCAGATACGCAGTATTTT
>TRBD1|NA|TRBV12-3/TRBV12-4|TRBJ2-7
CASRPGQGVPEQYF
TGTGCCAGCAGGCCGGGACAGGGGGTTCCCGAGCAGTACTTC
>TRBD2|few|TRBV10-3|TRBJ2-3
CATGLAGRSDTQYF
TGTGCCACAGGACTAGCGGGCAGATCAGATACGCAGTATTTT
>NA|NA|TRBV3-1|TRBJ2-7
CASSQAGRYEQYF
TGTGCCAGCAGCCAAGCGGGTAGGTACGAGCAGTACTTC
>TRBD2|NA|TRBV2|TRBJ2-3
CASSRGGGTDTQYF
TGTGCCAGCAGCCGGGGGGGCGGCACAGATACGCAGTATTTT
>NA|many|TRBV19|TRBJ1-1
CASSYRTGLYTEAFF
TGTGCCAGTAGTTACCGGACGGGCCTTTACACTGAAGCTTTCTTT
>TRBD1|NA|TRBV5-8|TRBJ2-5
CASSFGQGAPQETQYF
TGTGCCAGCAGCTTTGGACAGGGGGCTCCCCAAGAGACCCAGTACTTC
>NA|NA|TRBV7-9|TRBJ1-1
CASSTPVDTEAFF
TGTGCCAGCAGCACACCTGTGGACACTGAAGCTTTCTTT
>TRBD1|few|TRBV27|TRBJ2-7
CASRGQVTYEQYF
TGTGCCAGCAGAGGACAGGTCACCTACGAGCAGTACTTC
>NA|NA|TRBV6-1|TRBJ1-1
CASTPTLNTEAFF
TGTGCCAGCACGCCGACCCTGAACACTGAAGCTTTCTTT
>NA|NA|TRBV13|TRBJ1-2
CASTRVFNRKSNYGYTF
TGTGCCAGCACCCGAGTATTCAACCGAAAATCTAACTATGGCTACACCTTC
>NA|NA|TRBV3-1|TRBJ1-2
CASTPSGGDGYTF
TGTGCCAGCACCCCCTCTGGCGGAGACGGCTACACCTTC
>NA|NA|TRBV6-1|TRBJ2-3
CASILSGRTQYF
TGTGCCAGCATTCTCTCAGGACGTACGCAGTATTTT
>NA|NA|TRBV20-1|TRBJ2-1
CSARRAFWSSYNEQFF
TGCAGTGCTAGAAGGGCCTTCTGGAGCTCCTACAATGAGCAGTTCTTC
>NA|few|TRBV5-1|TRBJ1-1
CASSLGGRVTEAFF
TGCGCCAGCAGCCTAGGGGGGCGCGTGACTGAAGCTTTCTTT
>NA|few|TRBV2|TRBJ2-1
CVTKGINNEQFF
TGTGTTACCAAAGGGATCAACAATGAGCAGTTCTTC
>NA|NA|TRBV9|TRBJ1-2
CASSLDDSPNYGYTF
TGTGCCAGCAGCCTCGACGATTCCCCTAACTATGGCTACACCTTC
>TRBD2|NA|TRBV5-1|TRBJ2-5
CASSYMTSGDTQETQYF
TGCGCCAGCAGCTACATGACTAGCGGGGATACCCAAGAGACCCAGTACTTC
>NA|NA|TRBV11-1|TRBJ2-1
CASDPLRGGEQFF
TGTGCCAGCGACCCCTTGCGAGGCGGTGAGCAGTTCTTC
>NA|few|TRBV14|TRBJ2-1
CASSTLGVYNEQFF
TGTGCCAGCAGCACCCTAGGCGTATACAATGAGCAGTTCTTC
>TRBD1|many|TRBV20-1|TRBJ1-5
CSARRDRGGNQPQHF
TGCAGTGCTAGAAGGGACAGGGGAGGGAATCAGCCCCAGCATTTT
>NA|NA|TRBV3-1|TRBJ1-2
CASSQPGRNGGYTF
TGTGCCAGCAGCCAGCCGGGACGAAATGGAGGCTACACCTTC
>NA|few|TRBV5-1|TRBJ1-1
CASSPGLDTEAFF
TGCGCCAGCAGCCCTGGGCTAGACACTGAAGCTTTCTTT
>TRBD1|NA|TRBV19|TRBJ2-1
CASSIGRGDSSREQFF
TGTGCCAGTAGTATAGGGAGAGGGGACAGCTCTCGAGAGCAGTTCTTC
>NA|NA|TRBV5-1|TRBJ1-1
CASTLLPGARGTEAFF
TGCGCCAGCACCCTACTACCGGGGGCCAGAGGTACTGAAGCTTTCTTT
>NA|NA|TRBV9|TRBJ2-1
CASSAEGQISYNEQFF
TGTGCCAGCAGCGCGGAGGGACAAATTTCCTACAATGAGCAGTTCTTC
>NA|NA|TRBV6-2/TRBV6-3|TRBJ1-1
CASSYRGETEAFF
TGTGCCAGCAGTTATAGGGGAGAGACTGAAGCTTTCTTT
>NA|few|TRBV29-1|TRBJ1-1
CSVEDLGEAFF
TGCAGCGTTGAAGATCTGGGGGAGGCTTTCTTT
>TRBD2|NA|TRBV6-4|TRBJ2-3
CASSDSGAGGDTQYF
TGTGCCAGCAGTGACTCGGGAGCGGGAGGGGATACGCAGTATTTT
>NA|NA|TRBV12-3/TRBV12-4|TRBJ1-3
CASSHQGGGGGTIYF
TGTGCCAGCAGTCACCAGGGAGGTGGTGGAGGCACCATATATTTT
>NA|many|TRBV11-2|TRBJ2-3
CASSLGFAIDTQYF
TGTGCCAGCAGCCTCGGTTTCGCAATTGATACGCAGTATTTT
>TRBD2|NA|TRBV20-1|TRBJ2-3
CSARASTGRERRGDTQYF
TGCAGTGCTAGAGCTTCCACTGGGCGGGAGAGGAGAGGGGATACGCAGTATTTT